This entry describes one T cell receptor (beta chain). The protocol was immunoSEQ multiplex PCR, while the TCRdb copy is restricted to in-frame clones and leaves out a portion. The data hold about 220,000 clones, with roughly 84% observed a single time. This record belongs to a study of blood T cell repertoires in COVID-19. Sequenced sample: peripheral blood. This receptor was taken from an elderly woman with acute or convalescent COVID-19.

The CDR3 DNA sequence: TGCGCCAGCAGCGGCGGGGACGCCACTGAAGCTTTCTTT. It translates to CASSGGDATEAFF. The gene calls are TRBV5-1 and TRBJ1-1; a weak D match, TRBD1 (5 bases). This CDR3 has 13 residues. V was pared by 4 bases and J by 4 bases, with 11 bases between. The V gene's germline CDR1 is SGHRS and CDR2 YFSETQ.